The rows below give T cell receptor beta chains drawn from one sample of a study of early T cells in non-severe SARS-CoV-2 infection. TCRdb processed the 5' RACE reads anew with MiXCR; each CDR3 protein has one entry. The data contain under 60,000 distinct CDR3 sequences, approximately 9% of them singletons. The sequenced sample was whole blood, obtained at baseline. The source is an adult who was a healthcare worker with PCR-confirmed SARS-CoV-2 infection or an uninfected control (not recorded which). CDR3s include the opening cysteine and the closing phenylalanine or tryptophan. The D gene is left open where the match is weak. Size tells how often a clone was seen (once, few, many) or the class of an expanded clone, and some rows leave it out.

d_call	v_call	clone_size	j_call	cdr3_nt	cdr3_aa
TRBD1	TRBV11-2	many	TRBJ1-6	TGTGCCAGCAGCTTAGGCGGGACAGCAAATTCACCCCTCCACTTT	CASSLGGTANSPLHF
TRBD1	TRBV29-1	.	TRBJ1-1	TGCAGCGTTGCAGGGGGCTCTGAAGCTTTCTTT	CSVAGGSEAFF
.	TRBV10-3	.	TRBJ2-7	TGTGCCATCAGTGCCGGGATCAGCTCCTACGAGCAGTACTTC	CAISAGISSYEQYF
TRBD2	TRBV4-2	.	TRBJ2-2	TGTGCCAGCAGCCAAGAGGGAGGGAGAGTCTTTAAAGGGGAGCTGTTTTTT	CASSQEGGRVFKGELFF
.	TRBV2	.	TRBJ2-7	TGTGCCAGCAGTGCCGTCCTAGTAAGGTCCTACGAGCAGTACTTC	CASSAVLVRSYEQYF
.	TRBV29-1	.	TRBJ1-2	TGCAGCGTTGAAGTTTGGCAGACCCAGATAAACTATGGCTACACCTTC	CSVEVWQTQINYGYTF
.	TRBV10-3	.	TRBJ1-2	TGTGCCATCAGTGGTGGAAGCTCCCAGGGGATTGCCTATGGCTACACCTTC	CAISGGSSQGIAYGYTF
.	TRBV3-1	once	TRBJ1-1	TGTGCCAGCAGCCAAGAATGGGGGAGGGCTTTCTTT	CASSQEWGRAFF
.	TRBV12-3/TRBV12-4	many	TRBJ1-2	TGTGCCAGCAGTTATTCGACAACAGGCTACACCTTC	CASSYSTTGYTF
TRBD1	TRBV5-6	.	TRBJ1-2	TGTGCCAGCAGCTTGTGGGGGACAGGGTTTATCGTCCCCTATGGCTACACCTTC	CASSLWGTGFIVPYGYTF
.	TRBV11-2	.	TRBJ2-7	TGTGCCAGCAGCTTCGGGGAAGCCTACGAGCAGTACTTC	CASSFGEAYEQYF
.	TRBV20-1	few	TRBJ1-6	TGCAGTGCCACGGGAGGGCAGGGGAATTCACCCCTCCACTTT	CSATGGQGNSPLHF
TRBD2	TRBV6-1	many	TRBJ2-1	TGTGCCAGCAGTGAAAGGACTAGCGGGATCAATGAGCAGTTCTTC	CASSERTSGINEQFF
TRBD2	TRBV11-2	.	TRBJ2-5	TGTGCCAGCAGCTTGTCAAGGGGATATTCCGGGACTAGCGGGGGACAAGAGACCCAGTACTTC	CASSLSRGYSGTSGGQETQYF
TRBD2	TRBV6-5	few	TRBJ2-3	TGTGCCAGCAGTCTAGGGACTAGCGCGAGCGGCGCAGATACGCAGTATTTT	CASSLGTSASGADTQYF
.	TRBV28	many	TRBJ2-7	TGTGCCAGCAGTTTTGTCTACCGACCCATTTGGACCTACGAGCAGTACTTC	CASSFVYRPIWTYEQYF
.	TRBV5-6	.	TRBJ2-2	TGTGCCAGCAGCTTGGCCAAGTTGGGCAGGGCGACGAACACCGGGGAGCTGTTTTTT	CASSLAKLGRATNTGELFF
TRBD1	TRBV7-9	.	TRBJ2-7	TGTGCCAGCAGCTCACGTCGACAGGGGGCTCACTACGAGCAGTACTTC	CASSSRRQGAHYEQYF
.	TRBV10-1	.	TRBJ1-1	TGCGCCAGCAGTCCCGAACAGGGTACAGGCACTGAAGCTTTCTTT	CASSPEQGTGTEAFF
TRBD2	TRBV6-2/TRBV6-3	.	TRBJ2-1	TGTGCCAGCACTCTAGCGGGGGGTAATGAGCAGTTCTTC	CASTLAGGNEQFF
TRBD2	TRBV4-1	few	TRBJ2-1	TGCGCCAGCAGCCACGATAGCGGGAGGGCCATGAATGAGCAGTTCTTC	CASSHDSGRAMNEQFF
.	TRBV9	many	TRBJ2-7	TGTGCCAGCAGCGTTGAATATTCCGGGCAGCAGTACTTC	CASSVEYSGQQYF
.	TRBV6-1	.	TRBJ2-7	TGTGCCAGCAGTGAAGACGCTTGGCAGAAACCCTACGAGCAGTACTTC	CASSEDAWQKPYEQYF
TRBD1	TRBV6-6	few	TRBJ2-7	TGTGCCAGCAGTTACATTACAGGGGGCGACGAGCAGTACTTC	CASSYITGGDEQYF
TRBD2	TRBV4-1	few	TRBJ2-7	TGCGCCAGCAGCCGCCTGCGACTAGCCGGGAGCCGCACTGACGCCGAGCAGTACTTC	CASSRLRLAGSRTDAEQYF
TRBD1	TRBV6-5	many	TRBJ1-2	TGTGCCAGCAGTTACTCGCCTCGAGGGACGGGACAGGGGATTGATGGCTACACCTTC	CASSYSPRGTGQGIDGYTF
TRBD1	TRBV4-3	.	TRBJ1-6	TGCGCCAGCAGCCAGCGGGACAGGGGCTCTTCACCCCTCCACTTT	CASSQRDRGSSPLHF
TRBD2	TRBV11-2	.	TRBJ2-1	TGTGCCAGCAGCTTAGTGAGAAGCGGGAGAATGTATAATGAGCAGTTCTTC	CASSLVRSGRMYNEQFF
.	TRBV5-6	few	TRBJ2-5	TGTGCCAGCAGCTTTTTGGGCGGTGGAGAGACCCAGTACTTC	CASSFLGGGETQYF
TRBD2	TRBV11-2	.	TRBJ2-3	TGTGCCAGCAGCCCCCATTTGGGTAGCGGGGGGGGCACAGATACGCAGTATTTT	CASSPHLGSGGGTDTQYF
.	TRBV6-2/TRBV6-3	.	TRBJ2-6	TGTGCCAGCAGCCTAGACTCTGGGGCCAACGTCCTGACTTTC	CASSLDSGANVLTF
.	TRBV20-1	.	TRBJ1-1	TGCAGTGCTAGAGACCCAGGGCCCAACACTGAAGCTTTCTTT	CSARDPGPNTEAFF
.	TRBV19	few	TRBJ2-7	TGTGCCAGTAGTATACAGAGCAGCTACGAGCAGTACTTC	CASSIQSSYEQYF
.	TRBV28	many	TRBJ2-1	TGTGCCAGCAGGACCCGGGGGACGCGCTCCTACAATGAGCAGTTCTTC	CASRTRGTRSYNEQFF
.	TRBV7-2	many	TRBJ2-1	TGTGCCAGCAGCCCCAATCGCCGGGACGGGCAGTTCTTC	CASSPNRRDGQFF
.	TRBV20-1	many	TRBJ1-1	TGCAGTGCCCAGTCCCAGCCGAACACTGAAGCTTTCTTT	CSAQSQPNTEAFF
TRBD1	TRBV7-9	many	TRBJ1-1	TGTGCCAGCAGCCCCGGACAGGGGGCGATTAGTTTCTTT	CASSPGQGAISFF
TRBD1	TRBV7-2	many	TRBJ2-3	TGTGCCAGCAGCAAAGTAGGGACAGCGAACACAGATACGCAGTATTTT	CASSKVGTANTDTQYF
.	TRBV7-9	.	TRBJ2-7	TGTGCCAGCAGCTTAGTATTTTCCTACGAGCAGTACTTC	CASSLVFSYEQYF
TRBD2	TRBV20-1	few	TRBJ2-3	TGCAGTGCCCAAACGGGACTAGCGTCAGATACGCAGTATTTT	CSAQTGLASDTQYF
.	TRBV7-2	many	TRBJ2-1	TGTGCCAGCAGCCCCCCCCGGGGTGAGCAGTTCTTC	CASSPPRGEQFF
TRBD1	TRBV5-4	many	TRBJ1-1	TGTGCCAGCAGCTGGACAGGGGGTTTGAACACTGAAGCTTTCTTT	CASSWTGGLNTEAFF
.	TRBV28	many	TRBJ2-7	TGTGCCAGCAGCCGGACAGTAATGGACGAGCAGTACTTC	CASSRTVMDEQYF
.	TRBV20-1	many	TRBJ1-1	TGCAGTGCTAGTCGGGGGGCGGGACGGGAAGCTTTCTTT	CSASRGAGREAFF
.	TRBV29-1	.	TRBJ1-1	TGCAGCGTTGTAGCCCCGGTGGAGCGTGCTGAAGCTTTCTTT	CSVVAPVERAEAFF
.	TRBV7-9	many	TRBJ1-3	TGTGCCAGCAGGTATATCTCTGGAAACACCATATATTTT	CASRYISGNTIYF
.	TRBV4-3	few	TRBJ2-1	TGCGCCAGCAGCCCGGGAGCCCTGATATACAATGAGCAGTTCTTC	CASSPGALIYNEQFF
.	TRBV20-1	medium-sized	TRBJ2-1	TGCAGTGCTCGAGACGGGGGAGAGTCCAATGAGCAGTTCTTC	CSARDGGESNEQFF
.	TRBV12-3/TRBV12-4	many	TRBJ2-4	TGTGCCAGCAGTCCAGGGGCCAAAAACATTCAGTACTTC	CASSPGAKNIQYF
.	TRBV18	once	TRBJ1-3	TGTGCCAGCTCACCGACAGACTCTGGAAACACCATATATTTT	CASSPTDSGNTIYF
TRBD2	TRBV20-1	many	TRBJ2-1	TGCAGTGCTAGAGATCGCAGTAGCGGGATTCCCCTCTTCAATGAGCAGTTCTTC	CSARDRSSGIPLFNEQFF
TRBD1	TRBV28	.	TRBJ2-7	TGTGCCAGCAGCACCGACAGGGGTCCCCTCGAGCAGTACTTC	CASSTDRGPLEQYF
TRBD2	TRBV10-3	many	TRBJ2-1	TGTGCCATCACCAGCGGGGCAAGTGAGCAGTTCTTC	CAITSGASEQFF
TRBD1	TRBV5-1	.	TRBJ2-7	TGCGCCAGCAGCTTGCCCGTAGCCTTGGGGGACAGCATCTACGAGCAGTACTTC	CASSLPVALGDSIYEQYF
TRBD1	TRBV30	few	TRBJ1-6	TGTGCCTGGAGTGTTTCGGACAGGGGATCACCCCTCCACTTT	CAWSVSDRGSPLHF
.	TRBV6-1	many	TRBJ1-5	TGTGCCAGCGGGACACAGGGAGGCAGCAATCAGCCCCAGCATTTT	CASGTQGGSNQPQHF
TRBD1	TRBV11-2	.	TRBJ1-4	TGTGCCAGCAGGGTAACAGGGGCAACTAATGAAAAACTGTTTTTT	CASRVTGATNEKLFF
TRBD2	TRBV20-1	.	TRBJ2-3	TGCAGTGGAAGACTAGCGGGAGCGGGAGATACGCAGTATTTT	CSGRLAGAGDTQYF
.	TRBV12-3/TRBV12-4	many	TRBJ2-7	TGTGCCAGCAGTTTAGCTGCCAGGGGGCTAGCGGGAAGATACGAGCAGTACTTC	CASSLAARGLAGRYEQYF
.	TRBV5-4	few	TRBJ2-5	TGTGCCAGCAGCTCCGGGACATATGGGGCCCAGTACTTC	CASSSGTYGAQYF